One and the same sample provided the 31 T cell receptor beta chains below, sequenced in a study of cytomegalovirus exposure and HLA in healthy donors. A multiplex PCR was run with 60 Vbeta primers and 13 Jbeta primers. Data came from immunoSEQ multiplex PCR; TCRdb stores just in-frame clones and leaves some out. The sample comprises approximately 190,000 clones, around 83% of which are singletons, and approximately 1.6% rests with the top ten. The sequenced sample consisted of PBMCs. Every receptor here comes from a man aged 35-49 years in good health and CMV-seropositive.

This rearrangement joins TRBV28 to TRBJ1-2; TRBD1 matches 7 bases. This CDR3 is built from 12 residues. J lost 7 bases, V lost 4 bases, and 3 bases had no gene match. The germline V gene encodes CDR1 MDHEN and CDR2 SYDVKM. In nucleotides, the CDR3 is TGTGCCAGCAGTTCCCAGGGGGTTGGCTACACCTTC. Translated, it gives CASSSQGVGYTF.

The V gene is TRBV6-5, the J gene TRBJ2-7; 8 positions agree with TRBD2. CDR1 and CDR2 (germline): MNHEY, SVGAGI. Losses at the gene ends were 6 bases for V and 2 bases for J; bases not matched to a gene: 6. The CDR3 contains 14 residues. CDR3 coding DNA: TGTGCCAGCAGACGTAGCGGGAAGGCCTACGAGCAGTACTTC. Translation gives CASRRSGKAYEQYF.

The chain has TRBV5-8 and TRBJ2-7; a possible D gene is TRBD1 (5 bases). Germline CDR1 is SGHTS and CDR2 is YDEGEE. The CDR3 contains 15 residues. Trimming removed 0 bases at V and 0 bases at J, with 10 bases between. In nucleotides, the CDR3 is TGTGCCAGCAGCTTGGGACAGTCACCCTCCTACGAGCAGTACTTC. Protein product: CASSLGQSPSYEQYF.

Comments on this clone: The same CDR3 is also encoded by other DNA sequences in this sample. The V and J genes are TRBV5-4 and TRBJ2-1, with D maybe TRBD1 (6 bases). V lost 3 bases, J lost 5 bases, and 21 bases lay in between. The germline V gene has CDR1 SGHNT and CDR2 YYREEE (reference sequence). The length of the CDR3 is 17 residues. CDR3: CASSSSQTGGRHNEQFF. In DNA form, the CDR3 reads TGTGCCAGCAGCTCCTCGCAAACTGGGGGCCGCCACAATGAGCAGTTCTTC.

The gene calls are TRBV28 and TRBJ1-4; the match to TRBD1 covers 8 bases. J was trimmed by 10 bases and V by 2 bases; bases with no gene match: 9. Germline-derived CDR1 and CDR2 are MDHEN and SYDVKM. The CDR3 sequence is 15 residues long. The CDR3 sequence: CASSLKSPGQGKLFF. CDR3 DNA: TGTGCCAGCAGTTTAAAGTCCCCCGGACAGGGAAAACTGTTTTTT. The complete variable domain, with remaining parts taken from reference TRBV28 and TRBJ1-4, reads DVKVTQSSRYLVKRTGEKVFLECVQDMDHENMFWYRQDPGLGLRLIYFSYDVKMKEKGDIPEGYSVSREKKERFSLILESASTNQTSMYLCASSLKSPGQGKLFFGSGTQLSVL.

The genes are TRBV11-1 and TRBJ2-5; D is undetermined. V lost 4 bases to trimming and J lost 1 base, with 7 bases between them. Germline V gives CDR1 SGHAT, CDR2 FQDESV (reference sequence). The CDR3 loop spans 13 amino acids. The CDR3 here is CASSSTRQETQYF. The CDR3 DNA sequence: TGTGCCAGCAGCTCTACCCGCCAAGAGACCCAGTACTTC.

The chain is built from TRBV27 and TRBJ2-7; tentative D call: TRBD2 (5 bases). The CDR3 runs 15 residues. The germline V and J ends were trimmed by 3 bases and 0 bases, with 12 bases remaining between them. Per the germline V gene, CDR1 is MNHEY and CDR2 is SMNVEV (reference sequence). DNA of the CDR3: TGTGCCAGCAGTTTCCGGACTGCGAGCTCCTACGAGCAGTACTTC. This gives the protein CASSFRTASSYEQYF.

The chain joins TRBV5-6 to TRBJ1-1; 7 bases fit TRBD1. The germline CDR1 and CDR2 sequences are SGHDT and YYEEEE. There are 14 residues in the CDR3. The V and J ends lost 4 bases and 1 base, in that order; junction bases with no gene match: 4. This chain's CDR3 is CASSRGTENTEAFF. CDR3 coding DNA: TGTGCCAGCAGCCGAGGGACAGAGAACACTGAAGCTTTCTTT.

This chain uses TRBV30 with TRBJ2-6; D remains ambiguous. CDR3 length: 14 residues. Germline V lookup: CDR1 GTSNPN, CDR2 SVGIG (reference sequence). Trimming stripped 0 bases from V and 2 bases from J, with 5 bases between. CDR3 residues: CAWSVPAGANVLTF. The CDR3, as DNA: TGTGCCTGGAGTGTACCGGCTGGGGCCAACGTCCTGACTTTC.

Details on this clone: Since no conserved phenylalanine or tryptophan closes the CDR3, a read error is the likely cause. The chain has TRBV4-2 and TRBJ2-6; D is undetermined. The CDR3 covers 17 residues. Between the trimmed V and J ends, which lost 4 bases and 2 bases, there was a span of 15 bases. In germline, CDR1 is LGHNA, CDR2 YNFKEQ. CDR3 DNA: TGTGCCAGCAGCCTAGTGGGCCCAGAGCCTGGGGCCAACGTCCTGACTTCC. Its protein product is CASSLVGPEPGANVLTS.

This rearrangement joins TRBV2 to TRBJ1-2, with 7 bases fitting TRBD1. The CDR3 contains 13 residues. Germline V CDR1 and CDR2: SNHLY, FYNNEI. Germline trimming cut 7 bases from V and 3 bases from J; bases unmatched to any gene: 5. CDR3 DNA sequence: TGTGCCAGCAATACCGGGACAGACTATGGCTACACCTTC. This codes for CASNTGTDYGYTF.

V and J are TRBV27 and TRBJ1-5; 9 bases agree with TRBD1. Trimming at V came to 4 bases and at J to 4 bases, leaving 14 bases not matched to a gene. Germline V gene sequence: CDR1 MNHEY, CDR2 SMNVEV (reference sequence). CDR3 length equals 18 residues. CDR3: CASSSPPGQGIRNQPQHF. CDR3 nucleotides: TGTGCCAGCAGTTCCCCCCCGGGACAGGGAATCCGTAATCAGCCCCAGCATTTT.

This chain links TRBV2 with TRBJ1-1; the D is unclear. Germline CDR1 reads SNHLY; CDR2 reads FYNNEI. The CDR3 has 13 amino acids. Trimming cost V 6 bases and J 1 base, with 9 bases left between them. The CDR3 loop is CASRDTWNTEAFF. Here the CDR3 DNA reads TGTGCCAGCAGAGACACATGGAACACTGAAGCTTTCTTT.

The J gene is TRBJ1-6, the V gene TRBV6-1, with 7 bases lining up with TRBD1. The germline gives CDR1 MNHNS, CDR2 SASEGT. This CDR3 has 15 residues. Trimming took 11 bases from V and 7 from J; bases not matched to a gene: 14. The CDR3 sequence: CAGRSETGTNSPLHF. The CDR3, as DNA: TGTGCCGGGCGATCAGAGACAGGGACGAATTCACCCCTCCACTTT.

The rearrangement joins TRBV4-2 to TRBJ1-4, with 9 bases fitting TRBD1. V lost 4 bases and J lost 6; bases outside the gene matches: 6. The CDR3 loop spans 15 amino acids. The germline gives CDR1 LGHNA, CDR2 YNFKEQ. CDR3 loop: CASSLLQGADEKLFF. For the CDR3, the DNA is TGTGCCAGCAGCCTCTTACAGGGGGCCGATGAAAAACTGTTTTTT.

Here the CDR3 DNA reads TGCGCCAGCAGCCAATCCCGGGGGTTGGGCACTGAAGCTTTCTTT. Protein sequence: CASSQSRGLGTEAFF. This rearrangement joins TRBV4-3 to TRBJ1-1; D is possibly TRBD1 (5 bases). From germline, CDR1 is LGHNA and CDR2 YSLEER. The CDR3 sequence is 15 residues long. V was shortened by 2 bases and J by 4 bases, with 14 bases between the two germline ends.

The CDR3 region is CASRDRVMVTEAFF. For the CDR3, the DNA is TGCGCCAGCAGGGACAGGGTCATGGTCACTGAAGCTTTCTTT. The rearrangement joins TRBV5-1 to TRBJ1-1, with 8 bases aligning to TRBD1. Looked up from germline, CDR1 is SGHRS and CDR2 is YFSETQ. The junction had 7 bases not matched to a gene; V was cut back by 5 bases and J by 4 bases. The CDR3 consists of 14 residues.

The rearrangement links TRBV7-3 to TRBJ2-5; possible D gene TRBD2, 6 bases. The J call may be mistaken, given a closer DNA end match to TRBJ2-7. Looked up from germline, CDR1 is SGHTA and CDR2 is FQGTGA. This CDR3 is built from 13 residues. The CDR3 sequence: CASSLTMEGEQYF. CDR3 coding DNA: TGTGCCAGCAGCTTAACGATGGAGGGCGAGCAGTACTTC.

The CDR3 region has the DNA TGCGCCAGTAGGACAGACTCCTACAATGAGCAGTTCTTC. It is translated as CASRTDSYNEQFF. The V and J genes are TRBV5-1 and TRBJ2-1; TRBD1 is a possible D gene (6 bases). Germline V gene data show CDR1 as SGHRS and CDR2 as YFSETQ. CDR3 length equals 13 residues. The V gene lost 8 bases and the J gene lost 0 bases, with 9 bases spanning the gap.

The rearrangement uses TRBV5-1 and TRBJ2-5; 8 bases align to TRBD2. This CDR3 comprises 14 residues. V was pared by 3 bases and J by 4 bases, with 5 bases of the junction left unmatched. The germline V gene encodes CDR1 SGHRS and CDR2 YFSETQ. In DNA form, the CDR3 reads TGCGCCAGCAGCTCGGGACTAGGGGGAGAGACCCAGTACTTC. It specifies CASSSGLGGETQYF. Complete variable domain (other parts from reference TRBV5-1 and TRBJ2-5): KAGVTQTPRYLIKTRGQQVTLSCSPISGHRSVSWYQQTPGQGLQFLFEYFSETQRNKGNFPGRFSGRQFSNSRSEMNVSTLELGDSALYLCASSSGLGGETQYFGPGTRLLVL.

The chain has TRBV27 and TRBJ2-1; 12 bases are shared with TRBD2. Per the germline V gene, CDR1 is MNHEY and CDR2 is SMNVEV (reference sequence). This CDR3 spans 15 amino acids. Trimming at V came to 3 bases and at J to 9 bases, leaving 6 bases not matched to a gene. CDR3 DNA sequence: TGTGCCAGCAGTTTGCGACTAGCGGGAGCCCCTGAGCAGTTCTTC. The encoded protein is CASSLRLAGAPEQFF.

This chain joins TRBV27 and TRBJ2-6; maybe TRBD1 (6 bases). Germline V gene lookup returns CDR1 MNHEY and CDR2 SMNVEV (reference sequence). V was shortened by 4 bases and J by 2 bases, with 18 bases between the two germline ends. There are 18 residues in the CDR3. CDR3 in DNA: TGTGCCAGCAGTTCGCCCATGAATTACAGGGCTGGGGCCAACGTCCTGACTTTC. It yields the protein CASSSPMNYRAGANVLTF.

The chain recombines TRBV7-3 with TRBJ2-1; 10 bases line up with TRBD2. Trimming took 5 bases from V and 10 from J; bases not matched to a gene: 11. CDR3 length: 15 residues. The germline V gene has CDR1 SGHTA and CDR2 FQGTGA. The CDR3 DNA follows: TGTGCCAGCAGCCCCCGGCTAGCGGGAGTAGGGGAGCAGTTCTTC. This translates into CASSPRLAGVGEQFF.

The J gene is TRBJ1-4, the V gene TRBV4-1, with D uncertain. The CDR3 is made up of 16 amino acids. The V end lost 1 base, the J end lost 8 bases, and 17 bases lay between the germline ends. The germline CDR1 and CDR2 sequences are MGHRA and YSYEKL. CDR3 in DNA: TGCGCCAGCAGCCAAGCGACCATTCTACTAGGGGAAAAACTGTTTTTT. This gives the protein CASSQATILLGEKLFF.

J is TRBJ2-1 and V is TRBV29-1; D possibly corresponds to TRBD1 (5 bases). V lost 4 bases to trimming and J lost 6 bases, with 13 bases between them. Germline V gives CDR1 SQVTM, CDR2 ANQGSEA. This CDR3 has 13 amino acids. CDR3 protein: CSVAFVRGNEQFF. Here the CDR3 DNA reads TGCAGCGTTGCTTTCGTTAGGGGCAATGAGCAGTTCTTC.

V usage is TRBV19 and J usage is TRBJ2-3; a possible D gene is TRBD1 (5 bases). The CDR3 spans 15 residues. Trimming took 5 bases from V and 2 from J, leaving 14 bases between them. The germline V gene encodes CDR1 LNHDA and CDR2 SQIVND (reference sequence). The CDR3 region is CASSPFGAPTDTQYF. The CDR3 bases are TGTGCCAGTAGTCCATTTGGGGCCCCCACAGATACGCAGTATTTT. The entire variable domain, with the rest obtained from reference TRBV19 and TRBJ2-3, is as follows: DGGITQSPKYLFRKEGQNVTLSCEQNLNHDAMYWYRQDPGQGLRLIYYSQIVNDFQKGDIAEGYSVSREKKESFPLTVTSAQKNPTAFYLCASSPFGAPTDTQYFGPGTRLTVL.

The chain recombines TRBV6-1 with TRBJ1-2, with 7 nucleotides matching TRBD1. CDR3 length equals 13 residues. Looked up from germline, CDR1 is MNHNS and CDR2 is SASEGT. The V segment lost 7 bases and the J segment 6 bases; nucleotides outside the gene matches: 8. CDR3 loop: CASKLDRIHGYTF. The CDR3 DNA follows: TGTGCCAGCAAGCTGGACAGGATCCATGGCTACACCTTC.

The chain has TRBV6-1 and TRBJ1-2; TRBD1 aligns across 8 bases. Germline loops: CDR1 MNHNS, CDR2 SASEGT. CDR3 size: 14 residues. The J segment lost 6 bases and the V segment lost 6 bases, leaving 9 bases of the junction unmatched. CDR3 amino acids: CASSTGQGFDGYTF. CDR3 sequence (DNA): TGTGCCAGCAGCACAGGACAGGGCTTTGATGGCTACACCTTC.

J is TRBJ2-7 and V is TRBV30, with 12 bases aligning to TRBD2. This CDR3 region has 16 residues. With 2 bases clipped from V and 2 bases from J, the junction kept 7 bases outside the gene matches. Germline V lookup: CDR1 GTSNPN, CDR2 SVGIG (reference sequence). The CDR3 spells CAWSTKGLAGAYEQYF. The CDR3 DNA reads TGTGCCTGGAGTACCAAGGGACTAGCGGGTGCCTACGAGCAGTACTTC.

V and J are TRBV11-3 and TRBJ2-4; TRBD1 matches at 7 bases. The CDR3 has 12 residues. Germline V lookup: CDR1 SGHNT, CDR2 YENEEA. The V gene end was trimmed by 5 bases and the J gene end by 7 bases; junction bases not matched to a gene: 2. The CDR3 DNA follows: TGTGCCAGCAGCCTGGGACAGAACATTCAGTACTTC. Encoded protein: CASSLGQNIQYF.

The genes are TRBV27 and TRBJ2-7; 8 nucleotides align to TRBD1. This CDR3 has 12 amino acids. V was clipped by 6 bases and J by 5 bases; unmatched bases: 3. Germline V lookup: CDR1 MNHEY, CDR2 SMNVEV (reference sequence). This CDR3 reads CASRQGADEQYF. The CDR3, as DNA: TGTGCCAGCAGGCAGGGGGCGGACGAGCAGTACTTC.